This T cell receptor beta chain was found in a study of human T cells and chemical hapten exposure. Time point here: patch test 1, 2 weeks after DPC sensitization. Treatment of the sample: therapeutic diphenylcyclopropenone sensitization with weekly scalp DPC. This clonotype showed up many times. A single record per CDR3 protein comes from TCRdb applying MiXCR to the RACE reads. Seen here are about 120,000 distinct CDR3 sequences, roughly an eighth observed once, and the top ten hold roughly 1.3%. This CDR3 has 14 amino acids. Germline V gene sequence: CDR1 SGDLS, CDR2 YYNGEE. V lost 4 bases, J lost 3 bases, and 5 bases stayed unmatched.

The chain recombines TRBV9 with TRBJ1-2; TRBD1 agrees at 8 bases. This specimen consisted of whole blood, obtained in connection with sensitization to the hapten diphenylcyclopropenone (DPC). The receptor was derived from a woman in her fifties or sixties with alopecia areata. Some clones in this sample may be carry-over from other donors' samples. This CDR3 reads CASSHGQGDYGYTF. As DNA, the CDR3 is TGTGCCAGCAGCCACGGACAGGGCGACTATGGCTACACCTTC.